A selection of T cell receptor beta chains follows, all from one sample in a study of T cells in Graves' hyperthyroidism and ophthalmopathy. TCRdb analysed the multiplex PCR reads with MiXCR anew, one entry per CDR3 protein. The table includes roughly 710,000 distinct CDR3 sequences, approximately 36% detected once. Sequencing was carried out using blood. The receptors shown here come from a woman in her forties with Graves' hyperthyroidism. Each CDR3 is given with its conserved first and last residue. The order of the fields is J gene, V gene, CDR3 protein.

>TRBJ1-5|TRBV19
CASSWRQGDYQPQHF
>TRBJ2-2|TRBV7-9
CASSQDWTSGPNTGELFF
>TRBJ1-1|TRBV28
CASFLGMNTEAFF
>TRBJ1-1|TRBV6-5
CASIRHFEAFF
>TRBJ1-1|TRBV6-4
CASSDLQGTEAFF
>TRBJ2-7|TRBV7-9
CASSSGGDSYEQYF
>TRBJ2-2|TRBV19
CASSPTHGQENTGELFF
>TRBJ1-1|TRBV19
CASTLYRGDTEAFF
>TRBJ2-7|TRBV11-2
CASSLTGLEQYF
>TRBJ1-3|TRBV19
CASSRLGLGTDGNTIYF
>TRBJ2-1|TRBV7-2
CASSSGLAEAYNEQFF
>TRBJ1-2|TRBV7-2
CASSSKGGGLDYGYTF
>TRBJ1-2|TRBV4-3
CASSQDGTVQYGYTF
>TRBJ1-5|TRBV12-5
CASDVGGQPQHF
>TRBJ2-6|TRBV6-6
CASSYRTGVSGANVLTF
>TRBJ2-5|TRBV9
CASSVGQETQYF
>TRBJ2-7|TRBV12-3/TRBV12-4
CASSETGGETYEQYF
>TRBJ1-6|TRBV7-9
CASSSTSGWDNSPLHF
>TRBJ2-5|TRBV7-8
CASRVWTGMKTQYF
>TRBJ1-1|TRBV12-3/TRBV12-4
CASSLVGDRAFF
>TRBJ1-1|TRBV7-3
CASSFEMNTEASF
>TRBJ1-1|TRBV6-5
CASSYSGVARPPEAFF
>TRBJ1-5|TRBV29-1
CSVVAGAGQPQHF
>TRBJ1-3|TRBV19
CASKGPGNTIYF
>TRBJ1-1|TRBV7-8
CASSLGGTDEAFF
>TRBJ1-5|TRBV10-3
CAISAEQSNQPQHF
>TRBJ1-6|TRBV24-1
CATSETGPNSPLHF
>TRBJ2-7|TRBV7-2
CASNTEGGAGYEQYF
>TRBJ1-5|TRBV6-6
CASSYGGDGSNQPQHF
>TRBJ1-3|TRBV11-2
CASSLVRDRAGNTIYF
>TRBJ2-7|TRBV19
CASSPRQGAKNQQYF
>TRBJ1-1|TRBV29-1
CSVGGRGLPEAFF
>TRBJ1-1|TRBV12-3/TRBV12-4
CASSLQGLNTEAFF
>TRBJ1-2|TRBV24-1
CATSAPDVGYTF
>TRBJ1-1|TRBV29-1
CSVRGQVNTEAFF
>TRBJ2-3|TRBV7-9
CASSLTGTGVSDTQYF
>TRBJ1-4|TRBV19
CASSGGFGEKLFF
>TRBJ1-2|TRBV19
CASSTPTGGYTF
>TRBJ2-6|TRBV19
CASTPGQTSGANVLTF
>TRBJ2-7|TRBV14
CASSQGHHYEQYF
>TRBJ2-2|TRBV7-7
CASSLQPISNTGELFF
>TRBJ1-1|TRBV7-3
CASGYAGDTEAFF
>TRBJ1-5|TRBV25-1
CASTYEGTGNQPQHF
>TRBJ2-7|TRBV7-2
CASSVGTSSLYEQYF
>TRBJ1-6|TRBV6-2/TRBV6-3
CASSYPKGSPLHF
>TRBJ1-1|TRBV7-6
CASSLVPGQGAPGTEAFF
>TRBJ2-7|TRBV7-9
CASSLGRITYEQYF
>NA|TRBV29-1
CSVEMASGGNNEQFF
>TRBJ1-1|TRBV19
CASSTTGGAATEAFF
>TRBJ2-6|TRBV11-1
CASLRMGANVLTF
>TRBJ1-4|TRBV20-1
CSAFFEGNEKLFF
>TRBJ1-6|TRBV29-1
CSVRGRDNSPLHF
>TRBJ2-2|TRBV7-9
CASSHRDSANTGELFF
>TRBJ2-7|TRBV7-9
CAWRMSGSYAHEQYF
>TRBJ2-5|TRBV9
CASSAGGGARRETQYF